The 7 T cell receptor beta chains in this list originate from one sample, sequenced in a study of blood T cells in healthy people across ages. Together with a sample-barcoded 5' primer, a J-beta primer mix was included in a second PCR lasting roughly 6 to 12 cycles. One entry per CDR3 protein results from TCRdb running MiXCR on the 5' RACE reads. In the table there are hundreds of thousands of distinct CDR3 sequences, about 42% of which are singletons. What was sequenced was blood. The origin of the receptors is a woman aged 60 to 75 in good health.

This clonotype turned up a few times. The chain joins TRBV20-1 to TRBJ1-2, with no clear D. The germline V and J ends were trimmed by 1 base and 5 bases, with 14 bases remaining between them. CDR1 DFQATT and CDR2 SNEGSKA come from the germline V gene (reference sequence). The CDR3 is 14 amino acids. As DNA, the CDR3 is TGCAGTGCTAGAGGCGGGAATGGGGTTTATGGCTACACCTTC. Its protein is CSARGGNGVYGYTF.

V usage is TRBV20-1 and J usage is TRBJ2-7, with D unclear. Deletions cut 2 bases from V and 2 bases from J, with 13 bases between. CDR1 and CDR2 (germline): DFQATT, SNEGSKA (reference sequence). The CDR3 runs to 14 residues. The CDR3 sequence: CSARRVQDPYEQYF. CDR3 in DNA: TGCAGTGCTAGAAGGGTCCAGGATCCCTACGAGCAGTACTTC.

This clonotype was seen more than once but under ten times. The chain combines TRBV7-2 with TRBJ1-5, with D possibly TRBD1 on 5 matching bases. Trimming shortened V by 5 bases and J by 7 bases, and 15 bases separated the two germline ends. CDR3 length: 14 amino acids. Germline V gives CDR1 SGHTA, CDR2 FQGNSA. In nucleotides, the CDR3 is TGTGCCAGCAGCGAGAACCCAGGGTCCCAGCCCCAGCATTTT. It is translated as CASSENPGSQPQHF.

There are many counts of this clonotype. The gene calls are TRBV6-2 or TRBV6-3 and TRBJ2-3; D unclear. CDR3 length: 14 residues. The V end was cut by 7 bases, the J end by 3 bases, with 14 bases between. CDR1 MNHEY and CDR2 SVGEGT come from the germline V gene. As DNA, the CDR3 is TGTGCCAGCAAGGAGAGACTGTCAACAGATACGCAGTATTTT. Its translation: CASKERLSTDTQYF.

This clonotype occurred a few times. The chain carries TRBV20-1 and TRBJ2-7; D is uncertain. The CDR3 totals 14 residues. Trimming left V 3 bases short and J 0 bases short, with 12 bases between. CDR1 is DFQATT and CDR2 is SNEGSKA in the germline V gene (reference sequence). The CDR3 loop reads CSARVPWDSYEQYF. The CDR3 region has the DNA TGCAGTGCTAGGGTCCCGTGGGACTCCTACGAGCAGTACTTC.

This clonotype was observed a handful of times. CDR3 loop: CASSTIHEQYF. Written as DNA, the CDR3 is TGTGCCAGCAGTACCATTCACGAGCAGTACTTC. The genes are TRBV28 and TRBJ2-4, with D unresolved. With the DNA end fitting TRBJ2-7 better, the J assignment may be wrong. CDR3 size: 11 residues. Germline V lookup: CDR1 MDHEN, CDR2 SYDVKM.

This clonotype has a count of ten or more. This chain connects TRBV12-3 or TRBV12-4 to TRBJ2-6; possible D gene TRBD1, 6 bases. The V end lost 6 bases, the J end lost 1 base, and 10 bases lay between the germline ends. The CDR3 totals 15 residues. The CDR3 protein is CASRPQGSGANVLTF. In DNA form, the CDR3 reads TGTGCCAGCAGACCTCAGGGGTCTGGGGCCAACGTCCTGACTTTC.